This T cell receptor beta chain was captured by sequencing in a study of T cell responses to AZD1222 COVID-19 vaccine. Study-wide context: Second doses at about 4 or about 12 weeks were pooled. Findings and caveats of the study: Spike-specific TCR breadth rose after two AZD1222 doses, and depth rose as well. Donors skewed white British and female; clonal diversity was possibly underestimated. Repertoire sampling was restricted to post-peak T cell response timepoints.

Only in-frame clones appear in the TCRdb table, and some are missing; sequencing was by immunoSEQ multiplex PCR. The sample lists 150,000 to 200,000 clones, approximately 92% occurring once. As concerns this clone: The target antigen is unknown.

The CDR3 sequence is 14 residues long. Trimming took off 2 bases at V and 2 bases at J, with 9 bases between the two ends. In germline, CDR1 is MDHEN, CDR2 SYDVKM. Material: peripheral blood, obtained on day 0 of AZD1222 vaccination. The clonotype was recovered from an adult in good health. The rearrangement joins TRBV28 to TRBJ1-2, with D unclear. The CDR3 loop is CASSLATANYGYTF. In nucleotides, the CDR3 is TGTGCCAGCAGTTTAGCAACAGCAAACTATGGCTACACCTTC.